A few counts support the clone carrying this T cell receptor (beta chain). Per the germline V gene, CDR1 is LNHNV and CDR2 is YYDKDF (reference sequence). V dropped 4 bases and J dropped 2; count of bases not matched to a gene: 14. The CDR3 totals 17 residues. TCRdb keeps only in-frame clones here, not all; method: immunoSEQ multiplex PCR. Counted here are roughly 58,000 clones, roughly 76% occurring once; the ten biggest clones make up approximately 24%. This sample stems from a study of blood T cell repertoires in COVID-19. This TCR was recovered from a man aged 50-59 years with active or convalescent COVID-19. This chain joins TRBV15 and TRBJ2-7; 7 bases line up with TRBD2. Sequencing was done on a sample of peripheral blood. This chain's CDR3 is CATSTRRNLADAYEQYF. CDR3 DNA: TGTGCCACCAGCACCCGACGGAATCTAGCGGACGCCTACGAGCAGTACTTC.